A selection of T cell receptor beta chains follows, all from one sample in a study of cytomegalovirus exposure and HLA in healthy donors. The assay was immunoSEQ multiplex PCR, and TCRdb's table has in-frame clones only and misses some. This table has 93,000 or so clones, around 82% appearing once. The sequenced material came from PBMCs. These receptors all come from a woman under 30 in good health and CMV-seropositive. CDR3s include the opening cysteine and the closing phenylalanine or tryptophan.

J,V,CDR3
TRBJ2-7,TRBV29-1,CSVEGWREGNEQYF
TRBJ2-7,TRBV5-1,CASSSRLDNEQYF
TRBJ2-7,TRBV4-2,CASSQAGAGGAYEQYF
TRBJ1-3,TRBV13,CASSKGQSIDIGNTIYF
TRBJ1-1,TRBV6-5,CASSGTAINTEAFF
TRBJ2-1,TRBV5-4,CASRTLGLAGKENEQFF
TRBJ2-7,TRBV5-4,CASSALGGSERYEQYF
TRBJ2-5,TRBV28,CASSLGGPLQETQYF
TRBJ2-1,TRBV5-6,CASSLSGTGAYNEQFF
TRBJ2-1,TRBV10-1,CASSGVAGGLEQFF
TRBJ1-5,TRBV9,CASSGGGASNQPQHF
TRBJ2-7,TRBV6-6,CASSLEQSYEQYF
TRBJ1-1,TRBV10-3,CAISASWGDGTEAFF
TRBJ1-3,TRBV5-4,CASSQTTPRDSSGNTIYF
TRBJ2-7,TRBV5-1,CASSSFEGGHEQYF
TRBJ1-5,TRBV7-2,CASSLKRGDSVLVQPQHF
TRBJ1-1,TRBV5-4,CASSSAQGMNTEAFF
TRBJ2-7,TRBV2,CASVGTASYEQYF
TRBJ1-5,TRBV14,CASSQTGSQPQHF
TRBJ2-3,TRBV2,CASSPGRTSDFPPHTDTQYF
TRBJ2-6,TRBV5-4,CASSWEDSGANVLTF
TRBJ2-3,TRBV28,CASSSPSGIGRDTQYF
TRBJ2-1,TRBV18,CASSPYRESYNEQFF
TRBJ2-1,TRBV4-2,CASSQEGGEQFF
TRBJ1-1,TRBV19,CASSMRWTGGVFEAFF
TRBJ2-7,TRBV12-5,CASGSWDRGYEQYF
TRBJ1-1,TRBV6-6,CASSPTGGWRAFF
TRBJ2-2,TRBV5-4,CASSDGTFNTGELFF
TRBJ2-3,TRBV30,CAGGLAFSDTQYF
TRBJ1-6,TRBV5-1,CASSEGSAYNSPLHF
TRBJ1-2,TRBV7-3,CASSSNAGQGSYGYTF
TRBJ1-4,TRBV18,CASSRQNSGEKLFF
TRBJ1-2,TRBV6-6,CAILIEGSYTF
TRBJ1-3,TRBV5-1,CASSLELAGNTIYF
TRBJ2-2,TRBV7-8,CASSSGHIQIANTGELFF
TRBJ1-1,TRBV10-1,CASSREGTEAFF
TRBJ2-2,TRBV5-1,CASSRNTNTGELFF
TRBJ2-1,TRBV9,CASSVGAGTSNNEQFF
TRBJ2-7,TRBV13,CASSSSGSYEQYF
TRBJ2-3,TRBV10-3,CAISVEQFTDTQYF
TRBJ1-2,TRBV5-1,CASSLGGPGSGGYTF
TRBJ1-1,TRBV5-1,CASSFSAGFSNTEAFF
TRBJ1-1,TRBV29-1,CSVGTGGGTEAFF
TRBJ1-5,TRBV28,CASFSGQYQPQHF
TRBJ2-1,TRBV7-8,CASSGREGLYNEQFF
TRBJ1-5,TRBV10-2,CASSHSLSGNQPQHF
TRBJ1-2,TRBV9,CASSVPGGVGYTF
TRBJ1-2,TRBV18,CASSPPVGGFGSYTF
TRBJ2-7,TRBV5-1,CASSFPGTYEQYF
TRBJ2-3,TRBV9,CASSKRVLSTDTQYF
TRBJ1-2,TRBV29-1,CSVVNEGYTF
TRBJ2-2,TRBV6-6,CASGVPSGGSIGELFF
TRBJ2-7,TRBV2,CASSESADRGYEQYF
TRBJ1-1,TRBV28,CASSPIALLNTEAFF
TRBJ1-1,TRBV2,CASRSSEDTEAFF
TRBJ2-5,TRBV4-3,CASSQWTGETQYF
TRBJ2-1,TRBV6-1,CASSEVRVINEQFF
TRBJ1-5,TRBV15,CATSKGQYSNQPQHF